The text below deals with one TCR beta chain. The data were obtained in a study of shared T cell receptors in the human thymus. Here immunoSEQ multiplex PCR was the method, and the copy in TCRdb shows in-frame clones only, minus some. This sample has about 380,000 clones, with 85% to 95% found just once. The CDR3 totals 16 residues. Trimming took 0 bases from V and 1 from J, leaving 12 bases between them. Germline V gene sequence: CDR1 LGHNA, CDR2 YNFKEQ. The sequence came from a human donor. Sequencing used thymocytes. The chain is built from TRBV4-2 and TRBJ1-1; D is possibly TRBD1 (6 bases). The CDR3 spells CASSQDLRGQNTEAFF. CDR3 nucleotides: TGTGCCAGCAGCCAAGATTTAAGGGGACAGAACACTGAAGCTTTCTTT.